This T cell receptor (beta chain) appears in the sequencing data of a study of PD-1 blockade in mismatch repair-deficient tumors. About the study: Enrolled about 2013-2017, patients had progressing, pretreated mismatch repair-deficient cancers of 12 to 13 types.

The CDR3 runs 13 residues. Germline assignment: CDR1 SNHLY and CDR2 FYNNEI. V lost 8 bases, J lost 5 bases, and 13 bases lay in between. Repertoires were generated with immunoSEQ multiplex PCR, while TCRdb's copy carries only in-frame clones and drops some. The repertoire holds 65,000 to 80,000 clones, with around 73% as singletons. This chain links TRBV2 with TRBJ1-5, with a weak D call TRBD1 (6 bases). The sample consisted of peripheral blood, taken 2 weeks after starting pembrolizumab. The sequence came from an adult with mismatch repair-deficient cancer. CDR3 in DNA: TGTGCCAGCTTGCAGGGGCGGGATCAGCCCCAGCATTTT. Its translation is CASLQGRDQPQHF.